This T cell receptor beta chain was captured in a study of OX40 agonist ivuxolimab in advanced cancers. Germline V CDR1 and CDR2: SGHTA, FQGNSA. Unmatched junction bases numbered 9, after V lost 5 bases and J lost 5 bases. The CDR3 contains 15 residues. The method was immunoSEQ multiplex PCR; TCRdb's version includes in-frame clones alone and lacks a portion of them. The table has tens of thousands of clones, about 86% seen once. This clone was seen a single time. Material: CD4+ or CD8+ T cells sorted from blood, obtained in a trial of the OX40 agonist ivuxolimab. The receptor was isolated from an adult with an advanced solid tumor such as melanoma, head and neck, liver or kidney cancer. The chain is built from TRBV7-2 and TRBJ2-7; 10 bases agree with TRBD1. DNA of the CDR3: TGTGCCAGCAGCCCTTCGGGACAGGGGATCCACGAGCAGTACTTC. Protein product: CASSPSGQGIHEQYF.